This T cell receptor (beta chain) was captured by sequencing in a study of beta chain features in type 1 diabetes. This clone has just a few counts. Its antigen remains unidentified. The germline V gene has CDR1 LNHNV and CDR2 YYDKDF (reference sequence). The V and J ends lost 6 bases and 7 bases, in that order; junction bases with no gene match: 13. The CDR3 spans 16 residues. The study reverse transcribed the entire isolated RNA, so it sequenced expressed TCRB transcripts. Each sample of naive, central memory or regulatory T cells had, on average, roughly 3.6 million reads. Using immunoSEQ multiplex PCR, the repertoire was profiled, and TCRdb retains in-frame clones only, with some absent. The data contain just over 600,000 clones, less than 20% of them singletons. Notes on the study in general: Sequencing used cDNA, and cells with high TCR expression could therefore be over-represented. Among patients with Type 1 diabetes, TCRB CDR3s were moderately but significantly shorter in every one of the four CD4+ subsets.

The sample taken for sequencing was naive CD4+ T cells from blood. The clonotype was recovered from a man aged 18 to 29 in good health. The chain employs TRBV15 and TRBJ1-5, with 9 bases that match TRBD1. The CDR3 coding sequence is TGTGCCACCAGTCATACCGGACAGGGGCACAGGCAGCCCCAGCATTTT. Translation: CATSHTGQGHRQPQHF. Using reference TRBV15 and TRBJ1-5 for the parts outside the CDR3, the full variable domain is DAMVIQNPRYQVTQFGKPVTLSCSQTLNHNVMYWYQQKSSQAPKLLFHYYDKDFNNEADTPDNFQSRRPNTSFCFLDIRSPGLGDTAMYLCATSHTGQGHRQPQHFGDGTRLSIL.